This T cell receptor (beta chain) derives from a study of blood T cell repertoires in COVID-19. The wider study: Samples came from the United States, Italy and Spain, spanning acute and convalescent COVID-19. T cells, B-cell-depleted T cells, or PBMCs provided the cDNA or gDNA that served as material.

As originally analysed: Estimation of nucleated cell counts was performed using reference gene primer amplification. TCRdb's copy holds only in-frame clones and misses some; the assay was immunoSEQ multiplex PCR. That table supplies the V and J calls and clone size; D and trimming were determined from the DNA. The data contain roughly 200,000 clones, approximately 89% of them singletons. V lost 2 bases and J lost 3, with 6 bases in between. From germline, CDR1 is SGHAT and CDR2 FQNNGV. There are 13 residues in the CDR3. The material sequenced was peripheral blood. The chain joins TRBV11-2 to TRBJ2-3, with D perhaps TRBD2 (5 bases). The source is a woman aged 55-75 years with acute or convalescent COVID-19. Here the CDR3 reads CASSLRRTDTQYF. The CDR3 nucleotides are TGTGCCAGCAGCTTAAGGAGGACAGATACGCAGTATTTT.